This T cell receptor beta chain was identified during a study of PD-1 blockade in classical Hodgkin lymphoma. Sequencing used immunoSEQ multiplex PCR; TCRdb keeps in-frame clones, though not all of them. This sample has some 9,000 clones, with 91% found just once. Time point indicated: newly diagnosed, previously untreated cHL patient sample. CD8+ T cell isolation from thawed PBMCs was performed by magnetic negative selection. Details on this clone: The antigen is undetermined.

The study's findings and limits: With respect to the repertoire differences, their causes, possibly disease activity or prior therapy, remain undefined. In newly diagnosed patients, baseline TCR diversity was reportedly below that of healthy donors.

V was trimmed by 3 bases and J by 4 bases, leaving 13 bases between them. Per germline, CDR1 SNHLY and CDR2 FYNNEI. The CDR3 consists of 15 residues. The sample consisted of CD8+ T cells from blood. This sequence originates from a human donor with classical Hodgkin lymphoma. This chain links TRBV2 with TRBJ1-3, with D hard to call. The CDR3 DNA sequence: TGTGCCAGCAGTGATGAGGTTACACCGGGAAACACCATATATTTT. As protein: CASSDEVTPGNTIYF.